These 29 T cell receptor beta chains share one sample of origin, sequenced in a study of lymphopenia after photon versus proton radiotherapy. Assay used: immunoSEQ multiplex PCR; TCRdb lists only in-frame clones, some missing. The repertoire consists of roughly 18,000 clones, with roughly nine tenths occurring once and the leading ten covering 10%. The sample here was peripheral blood, taken from a patient treated with proton-based radiotherapy. Receptors were obtained from a man between 70 and 80 years old with pancreatic cancer.

The genes are TRBV30 and TRBJ1-5; unclear D gene. This CDR3 comprises 14 residues. The V gene's germline CDR1 is GTSNPN and CDR2 SVGIG (reference sequence). Trimming stripped 4 bases from V and 6 bases from J, with 16 bases between. CDR3 sequence reads: CAWNVGFIGQPQHF. In DNA, the CDR3 is TGTGCCTGGAATGTGGGTTTTATAGGTCAGCCCCAGCATTTT.

This rearrangement joins TRBV5-1 to TRBJ1-1; possible D gene TRBD1, 5 bases. The germline V gene encodes CDR1 SGHRS and CDR2 YFSETQ. This CDR3 is 15 amino acids long. V shed 4 bases and J shed 0 bases, with 13 bases lying between them. The chain's CDR3 is CASSPEDSLNTEAFF. The CDR3, as DNA: TGCGCCAGCAGCCCGGAAGACAGCTTGAACACTGAAGCTTTCTTT.

This clone was found once. The rearrangement uses TRBV11-2 and TRBJ1-3, with 8 bases that match TRBD1. Germline loops: CDR1 SGHAT, CDR2 FQNNGV. CDR3 length: 18 residues. With V trimmed by 4 bases and J by 0 bases, 11 bases remained unmatched. DNA for the CDR3: TGTGCCAGCAGCTCAAATGGACAGGGCGAAGTCTCTGGAAACACCATATATTTT. Translated: CASSSNGQGEVSGNTIYF.

The chain employs TRBV11-3 and TRBJ1-1, with D unclear. Germline CDR1 is SGHNT and CDR2 is YENEEA. This CDR3 contains 13 residues. With 0 bases removed from V and 6 bases from J, the gap between germline ends came to 8 bases. CDR3 loop: CASSLDRVPEAFF. The CDR3 DNA follows: TGTGCCAGCAGCTTAGATCGGGTCCCTGAAGCTTTCTTT.

The chain is built from TRBV7-3 and TRBJ2-2; D remains unclear. Germline CDR1 reads SGHTA; CDR2 reads FQGTGA. This CDR3 comprises 14 residues. The V and J ends lost 0 bases and 4 bases respectively, with 6 bases between them. The CDR3 nucleotides are TGTGCCAGCAGCTTAACGCCGGTCACCGGGGAGCTGTTTTTT. The encoded protein is CASSLTPVTGELFF.

This chain joins TRBV21-1 and TRBJ1-1; the table names TRBD1, a call not compared with the DNA. TRBV21-1 is flagged as a pseudogene. The CDR3 spans 14 residues. The CDR3 DNA sequence: TGTGCCAGCACCCTATCGGGACACAACACTGAAGCTTTCTTT. It is translated as CASTLSGHNTEAFF.

V and J are TRBV28 and TRBJ1-2, with D possibly TRBD1 on 6 matching bases. Trimming took off 5 bases at V and 7 bases at J, with 17 bases between the two ends. Germline CDR1 reads MDHEN; CDR2 reads SYDVKM. CDR3 length equals 14 residues. The CDR3: CASSLTYREGGYTF. The DNA of the CDR3 is TGTGCCAGCAGTCTAACTTACAGGGAAGGTGGCTACACCTTC.

This rearrangement joins TRBV18 to TRBJ2-1; D is perhaps TRBD2 (5 bases). The V gene's germline CDR1 is KGHSH and CDR2 LQKENI. V dropped 5 bases and J dropped 6 bases, with 17 bases sitting between them. CDR3 length equals 15 residues. The CDR3 DNA is TGTGCCAGCTCATCCGGGGTCTCGAATTCCAATGAGCAGTTCTTC. Translated: CASSSGVSNSNEQFF.

This chain links TRBV28 with TRBJ1-1, with 8 positions matching TRBD1. Germline CDR1 is MDHEN and CDR2 is SYDVKM. The CDR3 contains 16 residues. The junction had 9 bases not matched to a gene; V was cut back by 5 bases and J by 1 base. CDR3 DNA: TGTGCCAGCAGTGTGAGGACAGGGCTAAGGAACACTGAAGCTTTCTTT. It codes for CASSVRTGLRNTEAFF.

This rearrangement joins TRBV7-3 to TRBJ2-1, with 13 positions matching TRBD2. CDR1 and CDR2 from the germline V gene are SGHTA and FQGTGA. Germline trimming cut 5 bases from V and 6 bases from J; bases unmatched to any gene: 16. The CDR3 is 19 residues long. The CDR3 nucleotides read TGTGCCAGCAGCCTATCACCACAGGGACTAGCGGGGAATATCAATGAGCAGTTCTTC. This sequence encodes CASSLSPQGLAGNINEQFF.

V gene TRBV9 combines with J gene TRBJ2-1; D is undetermined. CDR3 length: 15 residues. V lost 3 bases to trimming and J lost 5 bases, with 15 bases between them. Germline V CDR1 and CDR2: SGDLS, YYNGEE. The CDR3 DNA is TGTGCCAGCAGCGGGGATGTAGGGTGGGACAATGAGCAGTTCTTC. Translation gives CASSGDVGWDNEQFF.

In regard to this clone: Other nucleotide sequences in the sample specify the same CDR3. This chain uses TRBV30 with TRBJ1-4; no definite D call. The CDR3 runs to 15 residues. The V end was cut by 1 base, the J end by 4 bases, with 13 bases between. CDR1 is GTSNPN, CDR2 SVGIG, per germline (reference sequence). The CDR3 DNA sequence: TGTGCCTGGAGTGCAACCCGGACTAGTAATGAAAAACTGTTTTTT. Its translation is CAWSATRTSNEKLFF. The variable domain in full, with the rest retrieved from reference TRBV30 and TRBJ1-4, is SQTIHQWPATLVQPVGSPLSLECTVEGTSNPNLYWYRQAAGRGLQLLFYSVGIGQISSEVPQNLSASRPQDRQFILSSKKLLLSDSGFYLCAWSATRTSNEKLFFGSGTQLSVL.

The rearrangement links TRBV5-4 to TRBJ1-2; D gene uncertain. The CDR3 length is 13 residues. Germline V gene sequence: CDR1 SGHNT, CDR2 YYREEE (reference sequence). V was clipped by 0 bases and J by 3 bases, with 6 bases between them. This chain's CDR3 is CASSLGTDYGYTF. For the CDR3, the DNA is TGTGCCAGCAGCTTGGGGACGGACTATGGCTACACCTTC.

The chain carries TRBV7-9 and TRBJ1-2, with TRBD1 matching over 8 bases. The CDR3 loop spans 16 amino acids. The ends lost 5 bases at V and 5 bases at J; junction bases unmatched: 13. Germline lookup yields CDR1 SEHNR and CDR2 FQNEAQ (reference sequence). CDR3: CASSPSQGAWGYGYTF. DNA of the CDR3: TGTGCCAGCAGCCCCTCTCAGGGGGCCTGGGGATATGGCTACACCTTC.

The chain has TRBV2 and TRBJ1-6; TRBD1 matches 9 bases. CDR3 size: 14 residues. The ends lost 5 bases at V and 6 bases at J; junction bases unmatched: 2. Germline CDR1 SNHLY, CDR2 FYNNEI. This CDR3 reads CASSPTGGNSPLHF. The CDR3 bases are TGTGCCAGCAGTCCGACAGGGGGTAATTCACCCCTCCACTTT.

The rearrangement links TRBV29-1 to TRBJ2-5; tentative D call: TRBD1 (5 bases). Germline CDR1 reads SQVTM; CDR2 reads ANQGSEA. CDR3 length: 13 amino acids. V gave up 7 bases and J gave up 0 bases, with 12 bases separating them. CDR3 protein: CSEAQVYQETQYF. Written as DNA, the CDR3 is TGCAGCGAAGCACAGGTTTACCAAGAGACCCAGTACTTC.

The chain employs TRBV19 and TRBJ1-1; tentatively, D is TRBD1 (5 bases). The CDR3 runs to 13 residues. Germline CDR1 reads LNHDA; CDR2 reads SQIVND (reference sequence). Trimming shortened V by 3 bases and J by 12 bases, and 17 bases separated the two germline ends. The CDR3 DNA sequence: TGTGCCAGTAGTATTCTCCCGCCAGGGCGAACTTTCTTT. Protein sequence: CASSILPPGRTFF.

The V and J genes are TRBV7-8 and TRBJ1-1; TRBD1 aligns across 10 bases. The CDR3 is made up of 15 amino acids. V was clipped by 4 bases and J by 2 bases; unmatched bases: 4. CDR1 is SGHVS, CDR2 FQNEAQ, per germline. For the CDR3, the DNA is TGTGCCAGCAGCTGGGACAGGGGCGAAAACACTGAAGCTTTCTTT. Translation: CASSWDRGENTEAFF.

The chain joins TRBV4-1 to TRBJ1-5; D remains ambiguous. V gave up 3 bases and J gave up 5 bases, with 8 bases separating them. The V gene's germline CDR1 is MGHRA and CDR2 YSYEKL. CDR3 length: 13 amino acids. The CDR3 DNA is TGCGCCAGCAGCCAGGATCTATATCAGCCCCAGCATTTT. Translation gives CASSQDLYQPQHF.

Only one count was recorded for this clone. The V call is TRBV4-1, the J call TRBJ1-2; 11 nucleotides agree with TRBD1. After removal of 5 bases from V and 8 bases from J, the junction contained 10 bases not matched to a gene. This CDR3 spans 15 amino acids. Germline V gene sequence: CDR1 MGHRA, CDR2 YSYEKL. CDR3 DNA sequence: TGCGCCAGCAGCGACACCCCCGGGACAGGGGGGGGCTACACCTTC. This gives the protein CASSDTPGTGGGYTF.

V and J are TRBV2 and TRBJ1-5, with unresolved D. The V end was cut by 1 base, the J end by 3 bases, with 4 bases between. Germline lookup yields CDR1 SNHLY and CDR2 FYNNEI. This CDR3 is built from 13 residues. CDR3 sequence (DNA): TGTGCCAGCAGTGAAGGGGTCAATCAGCCCCAGCATTTT. This gives the protein CASSEGVNQPQHF.

The gene calls are TRBV9 and TRBJ1-2; 8 nucleotides align to TRBD1. Germline-derived CDR1 and CDR2 are SGDLS and YYNGEE. The CDR3 is 15 residues long. V lost 0 bases to trimming and J lost 10 bases; unmatched junction nucleotides: 11. The CDR3 DNA reads as TGTGCCAGCAGCGTAGAGGTTATCGGACAGGGATCCTACACCTTC. This translates into CASSVEVIGQGSYTF.

This clone showed up just once. J is TRBJ1-2 and V is TRBV1. TRBV1 is annotated as a pseudogene. This CDR3 comprises 13 residues. The CDR3 protein is CTSSLRANYGYTF. The DNA for the CDR3 is TGCACCAGCAGCCTCAGAGCTAACTATGGCTACACCTTC.

The gene calls are TRBV19 and TRBJ1-2; maybe TRBD1 (5 bases). V was trimmed by 5 bases and J by 2 bases, leaving 12 bases between them. This CDR3 has 14 residues. The V gene's germline CDR1 is LNHDA and CDR2 SQIVND (reference sequence). The DNA for the CDR3 is TGTGCCAGTAGTCCCGGGACGTCGAACTATGGCTACACCTTC. It specifies CASSPGTSNYGYTF.

The table lists this clone with a count of one. The V and J genes are TRBV7-7 and TRBJ2-7, with 9 bases identical to TRBD1. Germline V gene data show CDR1 as SSHAT and CDR2 as FNYEAQ (reference sequence). The CDR3 spans 15 residues. Losses at the gene ends were 4 bases for V and 3 bases for J; bases not matched to a gene: 7. CDR3 coding DNA: TGTGCCAGCAGCTCGGGGACAGGGTATGGCTACGAGCAGTACTTC. Its protein is CASSSGTGYGYEQYF.

The chain links TRBV28 to TRBJ1-4; 7 nucleotides line up with TRBD1. The germline gives CDR1 MDHEN, CDR2 SYDVKM. The CDR3 runs to 15 residues. V shed 2 bases, J shed 7 bases, and the junction held 7 bases outside the gene matches. CDR3 nucleotide sequence: TGTGCCAGCAGTTTAGGGCAGGGGGTTAGTGAAAAACTGTTTTTT. Translated: CASSLGQGVSEKLFF.

This clone was seen a single time. The chain joins TRBV18 to TRBJ2-5; TRBD2 aligns across 10 bases. The CDR3 loop spans 15 amino acids. V shed 3 bases and J 7 bases; nucleotides not matched to a gene: 8. The germline gives CDR1 KGHSH, CDR2 LQKENI. The CDR3: CASSPGTSELLTQYF. The CDR3 DNA sequence: TGTGCCAGCTCACCGGGGACTAGCGAGTTGTTGACCCAGTACTTC. The whole variable domain, remainder taken from reference TRBV18 and TRBJ2-5, is NAGVMQNPRHLVRRRGQEARLRCSPMKGHSHVYWYRQLPEEGLKFMVYLQKENIIDESGMPKERFSAEFPKEGPSILRIQQVVRGDSAAYFCASSPGTSELLTQYFGPGTRLLVL.

The count of this clone is one. The chain is built from TRBV5-1 and TRBJ2-7, with TRBD1 as a possible D gene (5 bases). There are 14 residues in the CDR3. Trimming left V 3 bases short and J 3 bases short, with 13 bases between. Germline V gene lookup returns CDR1 SGHRS and CDR2 YFSETQ. The CDR3 nucleotides are TGCGCCAGCAGCTCAGACAGTCCGTACTACGAGCAGTACTTC. Its translation is CASSSDSPYYEQYF.

V usage is TRBV28 and J usage is TRBJ2-2; TRBD2 matches at 11 bases. Germline CDR1 reads MDHEN; CDR2 reads SYDVKM. The CDR3 covers 15 residues. V shed 5 bases, J shed 5 bases, and the junction held 4 bases outside the gene matches. This CDR3 reads CASSSSGRGTGELFF. CDR3 coding DNA: TGTGCCAGCAGTAGTAGCGGGAGGGGGACCGGGGAGCTGTTTTTT.